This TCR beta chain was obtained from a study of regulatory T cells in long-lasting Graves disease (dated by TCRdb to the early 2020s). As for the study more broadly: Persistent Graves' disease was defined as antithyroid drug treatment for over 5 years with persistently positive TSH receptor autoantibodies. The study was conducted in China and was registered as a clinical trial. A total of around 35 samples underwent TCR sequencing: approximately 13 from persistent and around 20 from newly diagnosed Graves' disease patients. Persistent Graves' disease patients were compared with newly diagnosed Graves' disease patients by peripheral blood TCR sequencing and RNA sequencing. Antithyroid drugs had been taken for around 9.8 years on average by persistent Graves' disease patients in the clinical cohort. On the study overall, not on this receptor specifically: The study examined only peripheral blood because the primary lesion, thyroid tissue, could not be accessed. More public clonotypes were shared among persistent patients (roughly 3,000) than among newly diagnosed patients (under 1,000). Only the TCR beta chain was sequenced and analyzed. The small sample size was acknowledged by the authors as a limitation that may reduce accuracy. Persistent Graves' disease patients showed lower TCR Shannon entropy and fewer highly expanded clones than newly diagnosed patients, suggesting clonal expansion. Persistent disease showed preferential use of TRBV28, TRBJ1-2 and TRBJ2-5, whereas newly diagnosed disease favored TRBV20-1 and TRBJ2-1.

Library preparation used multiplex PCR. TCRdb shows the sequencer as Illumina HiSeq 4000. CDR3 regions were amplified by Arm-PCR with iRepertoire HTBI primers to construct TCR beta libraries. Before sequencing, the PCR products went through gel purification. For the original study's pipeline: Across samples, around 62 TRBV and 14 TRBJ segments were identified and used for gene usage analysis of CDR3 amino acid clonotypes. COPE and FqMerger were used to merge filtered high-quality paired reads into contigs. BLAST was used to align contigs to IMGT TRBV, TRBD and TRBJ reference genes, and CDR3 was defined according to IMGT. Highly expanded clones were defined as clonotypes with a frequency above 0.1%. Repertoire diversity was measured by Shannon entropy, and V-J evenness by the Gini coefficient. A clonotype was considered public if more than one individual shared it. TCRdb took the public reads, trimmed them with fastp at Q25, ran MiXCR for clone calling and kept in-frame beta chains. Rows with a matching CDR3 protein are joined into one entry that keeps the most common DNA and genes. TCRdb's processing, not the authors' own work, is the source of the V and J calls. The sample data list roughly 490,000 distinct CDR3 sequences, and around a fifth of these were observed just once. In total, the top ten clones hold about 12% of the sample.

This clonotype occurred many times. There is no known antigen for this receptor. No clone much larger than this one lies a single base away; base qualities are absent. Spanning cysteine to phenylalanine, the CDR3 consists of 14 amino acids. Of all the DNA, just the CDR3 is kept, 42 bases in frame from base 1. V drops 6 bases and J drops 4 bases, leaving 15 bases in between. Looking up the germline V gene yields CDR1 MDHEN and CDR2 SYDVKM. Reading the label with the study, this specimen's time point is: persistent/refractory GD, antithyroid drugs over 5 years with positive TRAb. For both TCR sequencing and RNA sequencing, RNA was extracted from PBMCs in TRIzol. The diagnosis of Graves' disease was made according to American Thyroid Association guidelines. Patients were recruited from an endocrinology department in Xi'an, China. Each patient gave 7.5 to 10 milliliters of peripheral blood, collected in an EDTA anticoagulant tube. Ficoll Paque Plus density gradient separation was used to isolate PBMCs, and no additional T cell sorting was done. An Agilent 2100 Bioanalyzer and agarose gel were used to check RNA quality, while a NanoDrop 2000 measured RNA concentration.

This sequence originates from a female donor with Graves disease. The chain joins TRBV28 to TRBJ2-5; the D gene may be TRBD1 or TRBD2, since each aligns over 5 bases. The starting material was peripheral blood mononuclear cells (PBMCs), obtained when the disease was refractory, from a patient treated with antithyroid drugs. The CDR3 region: CASSADIEGETQYF. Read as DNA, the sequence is TGTGCCAGCAGCGCGGACATTGAGGGAGAGACCCAGTACTTC.